The 9 T cell receptor beta chains below come from one sample, sequenced in a study of beta chain features in type 1 diabetes. General study points: TCRB CDR3s were moderately but significantly shorter in Type 1 diabetes patients in all four CD4+ subsets.

No antigen has been identified for these receptors. Expressed TCRB transcripts were sequenced because the isolated RNA had all been reverse transcribed beforehand. Clones were sequenced by immunoSEQ multiplex PCR, and TCRdb holds only the in-frame ones, with some missing. Of a few hundred thousand clones in the sample, approximately 16% were seen once. Sequencing was performed on naive CD4+ T cells from blood. These receptors were obtained from a man between 18 and 29 years old with type 1 diabetes.

The gene calls are TRBV4-3 and TRBJ1-6; D is ambiguous. CDR1 and CDR2 from the germline V gene are LGHNA and YSLEER. V lost 6 bases to trimming and J lost 0 bases, with 12 bases between them. CDR3 length: 16 residues. The CDR3 DNA reads TGCGCCAGCAGTCTCCGAAGGAGCTCCTATAATTCACCCCTCCACTTT. Translating it yields CASSLRRSSYNSPLHF.

J is TRBJ1-2 and V is TRBV4-1; no clear D gene. Trimming left V 7 bases short and J 8 bases short, with 20 bases between. There are 14 residues in the CDR3. Germline V gene data show CDR1 as MGHRA and CDR2 as YSYEKL. The CDR3, as DNA: TGCGCCAGCAATCGAGGGTTTTTAGGTAGAGGCTACACCTTC. Translated, it gives CASNRGFLGRGYTF.

This clone has just a few counts. The V gene is TRBV5-1, the J gene TRBJ2-7; TRBD1 agrees at 7 bases. V lost 4 bases, J lost 2 bases, and 6 bases stayed unmatched. In germline, CDR1 is SGHRS, CDR2 YFSETQ. The CDR3 runs 14 residues. CDR3 nucleotides: TGCGCCAGCAGCATGACGGGACAGACCTACGAGCAGTACTTC. Amino acid sequence: CASSMTGQTYEQYF.

The V call is TRBV28, the J call TRBJ2-7; D might be TRBD1 (5 bases). Germline V lookup: CDR1 MDHEN, CDR2 SYDVKM. Trimming removed 2 bases at V and 0 bases at J, with 23 bases between. The CDR3 length is 19 residues. CDR3 in amino acids: CASSLTLRVIGSSSYEQYF. The CDR3 region has the DNA TGTGCCAGCAGTTTAACTCTCAGGGTAATCGGGTCGAGCTCCTACGAGCAGTACTTC. The whole variable domain, remainder taken from reference TRBV28 and TRBJ2-7, is DVKVTQSSRYLVKRTGEKVFLECVQDMDHENMFWYRQDPGLGLRLIYFSYDVKMKEKGDIPEGYSVSREKKERFSLILESASTNQTSMYLCASSLTLRVIGSSSYEQYFGPGTRLTVT.

This clone has only a few counts. This sequence joins TRBV12-5 and TRBJ1-2; perhaps TRBD1 as D (6 bases). CDR1 and CDR2 from the germline V gene are LGHNT and FRNRAP. The CDR3 sequence is 12 residues long. V was clipped by 5 bases and J by 2 bases, with 6 bases between them. CDR3 DNA: TGTGCTAGTGGTGACAGGAACTATGGCTACACCTTC. Protein product: CASGDRNYGYTF.

This clone was counted a few times. The chain links TRBV7-9 to TRBJ1-1, with 12 bases matching TRBD1. Looked up from germline, CDR1 is SEHNR and CDR2 is FQNEAQ (reference sequence). J was trimmed by 0 bases and V by 0 bases; bases with no gene match: 8. The CDR3 extends over 19 amino acids. The CDR3 spells CASSLAPRDRGRVNTEAFF. CDR3 nucleotides: TGTGCCAGCAGCTTAGCCCCCCGGGACAGGGGGCGAGTGAACACTGAAGCTTTCTTT.

V usage is TRBV28 and J usage is TRBJ2-1; D may be TRBD2 (6 bases). Trimming took off 5 bases at V and 2 bases at J, with 28 bases between the two ends. The CDR3 loop spans 20 amino acids. Germline CDR1 is MDHEN and CDR2 is SYDVKM. For the CDR3, the DNA is TGTGCCAGCAGTCTCGGGAGAGCCGACGGCAAACGGTCGGCCTACAATGAGCAGTTCTTC. Amino acid sequence: CASSLGRADGKRSAYNEQFF. The complete variable domain, with remaining parts taken from reference TRBV28 and TRBJ2-1, reads DVKVTQSSRYLVKRTGEKVFLECVQDMDHENMFWYRQDPGLGLRLIYFSYDVKMKEKGDIPEGYSVSREKKERFSLILESASTNQTSMYLCASSLGRADGKRSAYNEQFFGPGTRLTVL.

About this clone: The same CDR3 is also encoded by other DNA sequences in this sample. The CDR3 spells CAIRGGTEAFF. For the CDR3, the DNA is TGTGCCATCCGGGGGGGTACTGAAGCTTTCTTT. The chain links TRBV28 to TRBJ1-1, with TRBD1 as a possible D gene (5 bases). This CDR3 has 11 residues. Germline CDR1 is MDHEN and CDR2 is SYDVKM. Trimming stripped 10 bases from V and 5 bases from J, with 11 bases between.

This clone was seen a few times. This chain links TRBV28 with TRBJ2-1, with D possibly matching TRBD2 (6 bases). Germline-derived CDR1 and CDR2 are MDHEN and SYDVKM. Trimming pared 8 bases from V and 0 bases from J, leaving 17 bases between. This CDR3 is 16 amino acids long. CDR3 bases: TGTGCCAGCGCCGACCCATTGACTAGCTCCTACAATGAGCAGTTCTTC. Protein sequence: CASADPLTSSYNEQFF. Full variable domain (missing parts from reference TRBV28 and TRBJ2-1): DVKVTQSSRYLVKRTGEKVFLECVQDMDHENMFWYRQDPGLGLRLIYFSYDVKMKEKGDIPEGYSVSREKKERFSLILESASTNQTSMYLCASADPLTSSYNEQFFGPGTRLTVL.